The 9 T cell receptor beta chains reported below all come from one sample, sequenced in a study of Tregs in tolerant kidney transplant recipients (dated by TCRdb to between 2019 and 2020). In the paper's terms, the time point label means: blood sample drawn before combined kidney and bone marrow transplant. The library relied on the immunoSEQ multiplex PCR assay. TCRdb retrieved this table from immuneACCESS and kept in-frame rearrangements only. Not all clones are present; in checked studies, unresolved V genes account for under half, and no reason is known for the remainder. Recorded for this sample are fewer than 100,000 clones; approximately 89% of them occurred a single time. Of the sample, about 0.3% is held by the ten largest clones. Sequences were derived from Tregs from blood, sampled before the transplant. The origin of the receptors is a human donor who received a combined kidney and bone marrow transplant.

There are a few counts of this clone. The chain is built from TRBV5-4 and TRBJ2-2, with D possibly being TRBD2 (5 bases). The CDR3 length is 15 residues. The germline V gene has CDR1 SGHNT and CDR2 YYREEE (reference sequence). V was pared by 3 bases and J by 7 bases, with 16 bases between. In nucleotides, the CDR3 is TGTGCCAGCAGCTCTGGCGGACTGAAGGGCGGGGAGCTGTTTTTT. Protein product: CASSSGGLKGGELFF.

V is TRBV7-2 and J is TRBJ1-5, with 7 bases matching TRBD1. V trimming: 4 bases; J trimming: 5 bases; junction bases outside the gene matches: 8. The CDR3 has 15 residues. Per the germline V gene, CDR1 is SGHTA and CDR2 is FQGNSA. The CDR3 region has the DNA TGTGCCAGCAGCTCTCCAGGGGGAGCGCATCAGCCCCAGCATTTT. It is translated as CASSSPGGAHQPQHF. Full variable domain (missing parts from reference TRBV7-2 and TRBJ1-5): GAGVSQSPSNKVTEKGKDVELRCDPISGHTALYWYRQSLGQGLEFLIYFQGNSAPDKSGLPSDRFSAERTGGSVSTLTIQRTQQEDSAVYLCASSSPGGAHQPQHFGDGTRLSIL.

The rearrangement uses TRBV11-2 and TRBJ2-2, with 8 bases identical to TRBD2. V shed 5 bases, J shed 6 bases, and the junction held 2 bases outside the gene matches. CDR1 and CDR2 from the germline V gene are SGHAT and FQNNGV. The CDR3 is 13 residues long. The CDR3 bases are TGTGCCAGCAGCCTGGGACTAGCCGGGGAGCTGTTTTTT. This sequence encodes CASSLGLAGELFF.

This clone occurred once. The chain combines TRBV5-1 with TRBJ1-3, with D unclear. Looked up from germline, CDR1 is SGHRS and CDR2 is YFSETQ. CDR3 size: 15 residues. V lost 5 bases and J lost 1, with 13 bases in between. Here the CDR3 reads CASRKGLSSGNTIYF. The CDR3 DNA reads TGCGCCAGCAGAAAGGGTCTGTCATCTGGAAACACCATATATTTT. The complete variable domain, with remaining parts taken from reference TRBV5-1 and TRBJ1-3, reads KAGVTQTPRYLIKTRGQQVTLSCSPISGHRSVSWYQQTPGQGLQFLFEYFSETQRNKGNFPGRFSGRQFSNSRSEMNVSTLELGDSALYLCASRKGLSSGNTIYFGEGSWLTVV.

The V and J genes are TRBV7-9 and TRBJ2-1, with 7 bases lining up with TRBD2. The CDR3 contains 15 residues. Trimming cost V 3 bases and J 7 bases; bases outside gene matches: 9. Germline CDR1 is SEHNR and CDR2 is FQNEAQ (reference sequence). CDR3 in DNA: TGTGCCAGCAGCTTGGAAGCGGGACGAGTAAATGAGCAGTTCTTC. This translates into CASSLEAGRVNEQFF.

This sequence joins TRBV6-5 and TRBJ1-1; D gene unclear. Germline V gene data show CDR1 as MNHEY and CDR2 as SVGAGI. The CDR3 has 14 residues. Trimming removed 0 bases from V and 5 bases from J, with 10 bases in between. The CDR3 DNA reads TGTGCCAGCAGTTACTCGCGGGGTCGGACTGAAGCTTTCTTT. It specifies CASSYSRGRTEAFF.

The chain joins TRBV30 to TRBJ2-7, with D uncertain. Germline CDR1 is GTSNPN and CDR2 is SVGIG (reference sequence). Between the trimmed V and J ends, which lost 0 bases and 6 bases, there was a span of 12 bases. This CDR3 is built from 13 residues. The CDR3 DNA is TGTGCCTGGAGTGTATTCCGGCAATCCGAGCAGTACTTC. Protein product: CAWSVFRQSEQYF.

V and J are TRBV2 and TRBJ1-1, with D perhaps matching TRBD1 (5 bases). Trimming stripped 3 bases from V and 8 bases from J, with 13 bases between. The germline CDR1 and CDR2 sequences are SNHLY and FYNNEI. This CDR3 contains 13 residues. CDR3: CASSDWGKLEAFF. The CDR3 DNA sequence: TGTGCCAGCAGTGATTGGGGGAAACTGGAAGCTTTCTTT.

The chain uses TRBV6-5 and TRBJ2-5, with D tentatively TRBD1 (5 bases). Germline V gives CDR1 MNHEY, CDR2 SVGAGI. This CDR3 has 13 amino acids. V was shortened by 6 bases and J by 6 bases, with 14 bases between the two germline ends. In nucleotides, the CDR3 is TGTGCCAGCAGCCATCCAGGGTCCCAGACCCAGTACTTC. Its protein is CASSHPGSQTQYF.